Presented here are 11 T cell receptor beta chains from one specimen sequenced in a study of blood T cell repertoires in COVID-19. Only in-frame clones appear in the TCRdb table, and some are missing; sequencing was by immunoSEQ multiplex PCR. The sample yields some 110,000 clones, around 83% seen once. The sequenced sample consisted of peripheral blood. The receptor set was obtained from a woman older than 75 with active or convalescent COVID-19.

This clone was recorded a few times. The chain couples TRBV18 to TRBJ1-1, with 11 nucleotides matching TRBD1. Germline CDR1 KGHSH, CDR2 LQKENI. The junction had 6 bases not matched to a gene; V was cut back by 5 bases and J by 1 base. This CDR3 comprises 16 residues. CDR3 region: CASSGLGQGANTEAFF. The CDR3 coding sequence is TGTGCCAGCTCAGGTTTAGGACAGGGGGCGAACACTGAAGCTTTCTTT. Based on the CDR3 plus reference TRBV18 and TRBJ1-1, the full variable domain is NAGVMQNPRHLVRRRGQEARLRCSPMKGHSHVYWYRQLPEEGLKFMVYLQKENIIDESGMPKERFSAEFPKEGPSILRIQQVVRGDSAAYFCASSGLGQGANTEAFFGQGTRLTVV.

CDR3: CASSRRLAGGQETQYF. The CDR3 DNA follows: TGTGCCAGCAGCAGACGACTAGCGGGAGGGCAAGAGACCCAGTACTTC. The genes are TRBV11-1 and TRBJ2-5; 14 positions match TRBD2. Germline V lookup: CDR1 SGHAT, CDR2 FQDESV (reference sequence). Trimming at V came to 5 bases and at J to 2 bases, leaving 4 bases not matched to a gene. The CDR3 consists of 16 residues.

This clone was observed a single time. The rearrangement joins TRBV5-1 to TRBJ1-2, with TRBD1 matching over 9 bases. The V gene's germline CDR1 is SGHRS and CDR2 YFSETQ. This CDR3 contains 15 residues. V trimming: 0 bases; J trimming: 8 bases; junction bases outside the gene matches: 8. Written as DNA, the CDR3 is TGCGCCAGCAGCTTGGGGGGACAGGGAAAGGTCGGCTACACCTTC. Its protein product is CASSLGGQGKVGYTF.

This sequence joins TRBV5-8 and TRBJ2-7; 7 bases agree with TRBD1. Looked up from germline, CDR1 is SGHTS and CDR2 is YDEGEE. The CDR3 contains 15 residues. V was clipped by 4 bases and J by 2 bases; unmatched bases: 9. The CDR3 DNA sequence: TGTGCCAGCAGCCACGGGACAGACCTCACCTACGAGCAGTACTTC. It is translated as CASSHGTDLTYEQYF.

This chain uses TRBV7-9 with TRBJ2-3, with 12 bases fitting TRBD2. There are 15 residues in the CDR3. With 5 bases clipped from V and 2 bases from J, the junction kept 2 bases outside the gene matches. The V gene's germline CDR1 is SEHNR and CDR2 FQNEAQ (reference sequence). The CDR3 here is CASSRTSGTTDTQYF. DNA of the CDR3: TGTGCCAGCAGCCGGACTAGCGGGACCACAGATACGCAGTATTTT.

This chain joins TRBV18 and TRBJ1-1; D ambiguous. Trimming took off 0 bases at V and 1 base at J, with 9 bases between the two ends. Germline V gene data show CDR1 as KGHSH and CDR2 as LQKENI. The CDR3 runs 15 residues. CDR3 nucleotides: TGTGCCAGCTCACCACCTGCGGGGAGGAACACTGAAGCTTTCTTT. This sequence encodes CASSPPAGRNTEAFF.

The gene calls are TRBV11-2 and TRBJ2-1; D may be TRBD1 (6 bases). V was cut by 6 bases and J by 5 bases, with 17 bases left in between. The CDR3 spans 15 residues. The V gene's germline CDR1 is SGHAT and CDR2 FQNNGV. DNA of the CDR3: TGTGCCAGCAGTCACGAACCCGGACAGAACAATGAGCAGTTCTTC. Translation: CASSHEPGQNNEQFF. The variable domain in full, with the rest retrieved from reference TRBV11-2 and TRBJ2-1, is EAGVAQSPRYKIIEKRQSVAFWCNPISGHATLYWYQQILGQGPKLLIQFQNNGVVDDSQLPKDRFSAERLKGVDSTLKIQPAKLEDSAVYLCASSHEPGQNNEQFFGPGTRLTVL.

The CDR3 nucleotides read TGTGCCAGCAGTACAAGCGGGAGGACCTACAATGAGCAGTTCTTC. It translates to CASSTSGRTYNEQFF. V and J are TRBV27 and TRBJ2-1; 9 nucleotides line up with TRBD2. The CDR3 runs 15 residues. V trimming: 5 bases; J trimming: 2 bases; junction bases outside the gene matches: 4. Germline loops: CDR1 MNHEY, CDR2 SMNVEV (reference sequence).

This clone occurred a few times. The V call is TRBV11-2, the J call TRBJ2-5; 7 bases are a match to TRBD1. V lost 5 bases and J lost 5; bases outside the gene matches: 17. CDR3 size: 17 residues. Germline loops: CDR1 SGHAT, CDR2 FQNNGV. CDR3 sequence (DNA): TGTGCCAGCAGCCCAACAGAGAGGGGGCTCGAGGGGGAGACCCAGTACTTC. It translates to CASSPTERGLEGETQYF.

The chain carries TRBV7-2 and TRBJ1-6, with D possibly being TRBD1 (5 bases). The CDR3 runs 16 residues. V lost 1 base and J 0 bases, leaving 7 bases between the germline ends. Germline assignment: CDR1 SGHTA and CDR2 FQGNSA. In nucleotides, the CDR3 is TGTGCCAGCAGCTTAGTTGACAGCTCCTATAATTCACCCCTCCACTTT. Amino acids: CASSLVDSSYNSPLHF.

The rearrangement uses TRBV2 and TRBJ1-3; perhaps TRBD1 as D (5 bases). Trimming removed 6 bases from V and 3 bases from J, with 9 bases in between. The CDR3 has 13 residues. The germline CDR1 and CDR2 sequences are SNHLY and FYNNEI. CDR3 DNA: TGTGCCAGCAGCCTAGACAGTGGAAACACCATATATTTT. Translation gives CASSLDSGNTIYF.